The 25 T cell receptor beta chains below come from one sample, sequenced in a study of blood T cell repertoires in COVID-19. Here immunoSEQ multiplex PCR was the method, and the copy in TCRdb shows in-frame clones only, minus some. The data show about 230,000 clones, 88% seen once. Material for sequencing was PBMCs or T cells enriched from blood (not recorded which). The receptors were gathered from a woman in her thirties who had been exposed to COVID-19.

This clone is a singleton in its sample. This sequence joins TRBV29-1 and TRBJ1-2; the match to TRBD1 covers 8 bases. Trimming removed 6 bases from V and 5 bases from J; junction bases left unmatched: 17. The germline CDR1 and CDR2 sequences are SQVTM and ANQGSEA. This CDR3 has 16 amino acids. The CDR3 DNA reads as TGCAGCGTCGACCAAGGACAGGGAGGGATGGCTTATGGCTACACCTTC. This sequence encodes CSVDQGQGGMAYGYTF.

The chain couples TRBV6-4 to TRBJ2-3, with 9 bases lining up with TRBD2. Germline-derived CDR1 and CDR2 are MRHNA and SNTAGT. With V trimmed by 4 bases and J by 1 base, 0 bases remained unmatched. The CDR3 is 14 amino acids. The CDR3 nucleotides read TGTGCCAGCAGTGGGACTAGCGGCACAGATACGCAGTATTTT. This sequence encodes CASSGTSGTDTQYF.

The chain employs TRBV18 and TRBJ2-3; 8 bases are a match to TRBD2. CDR1 and CDR2 (germline): KGHSH, LQKENI. CDR3 length: 14 amino acids. J lost 6 bases, V lost 5 bases, and 7 bases had no gene match. As DNA, the CDR3 is TGTGCCAGCTCAACTACTAGCGGCCTCGATACGCAGTATTTT. Its translation: CASSTTSGLDTQYF. The full variable domain, its missing parts supplied by reference TRBV18 and TRBJ2-3, is NAGVMQNPRHLVRRRGQEARLRCSPMKGHSHVYWYRQLPEEGLKFMVYLQKENIIDESGMPKERFSAEFPKEGPSILRIQQVVRGDSAAYFCASSTTSGLDTQYFGPGTRLTVL.

This chain links TRBV27 with TRBJ2-1; 9 bases are a match to TRBD1. With V trimmed by 5 bases and J by 3 bases, 5 bases remained unmatched. CDR1 is MNHEY, CDR2 SMNVEV, per germline (reference sequence). The CDR3 has 15 residues. Here the CDR3 reads CASSRHRGLYNEQFF. DNA for the CDR3: TGTGCCAGCAGTCGTCACAGGGGGCTCTACAATGAGCAGTTCTTC.

The chain uses TRBV14 and TRBJ2-7; TRBD2 matches 8 bases. The V gene's germline CDR1 is SGHDN and CDR2 FVKESK. The V gene end was trimmed by 4 bases and the J gene end by 4 bases; junction bases not matched to a gene: 9. This CDR3 is built from 15 residues. The CDR3 DNA reads TGTGCCAGCAGCCCATTTAGCGGGACCCCTTACGAGCAGTACTTC. It yields the protein CASSPFSGTPYEQYF.

In this sample, this clone turned up once. J is TRBJ2-7 and V is TRBV5-4; 8 bases agree with TRBD2. Germline V gives CDR1 SGHNT, CDR2 YYREEE (reference sequence). This CDR3 spans 14 amino acids. The V segment lost 4 bases and the J segment 6 bases; nucleotides outside the gene matches: 9. Here the CDR3 DNA reads TGTGCCAGCAGCAAGACGGGAGGGTCCGGCGAGCAGTACTTC. Its translation is CASSKTGGSGEQYF.

The rearrangement joins TRBV27 to TRBJ1-3, with D unclear. Germline CDR1 reads MNHEY; CDR2 reads SMNVEV (reference sequence). This CDR3 is 16 amino acids long. Trimming cost V 2 bases and J 0 bases, with 11 bases left between them. DNA of the CDR3: TGTGCCAGCAGTTTACCCCCGGGAATCTCTGGAAACACCATATATTTT. Protein: CASSLPPGISGNTIYF.

The chain is built from TRBV18 and TRBJ2-2, with 8 bases fitting TRBD2. There are 18 residues in the CDR3. The ends lost 2 bases at V and 0 bases at J; junction bases unmatched: 8. The germline CDR1 and CDR2 sequences are KGHSH and LQKENI. The CDR3 loop reads CASSPRPPAGANTGELFF. The CDR3 nucleotides are TGTGCCAGCTCACCAAGGCCTCCAGCGGGGGCGAACACCGGGGAGCTGTTTTTT.

The chain recombines TRBV15 with TRBJ2-6; D is unresolved. Trimming cost V 6 bases and J 0 bases, with 9 bases left between them. Germline V gene data show CDR1 as LNHNV and CDR2 as YYDKDF (reference sequence). The length of the CDR3 is 15 residues. The CDR3 region is CATSTTRSGANVLTF. CDR3 bases: TGTGCCACCAGTACGACACGCTCTGGGGCCAACGTCCTGACTTTC. The whole variable domain, remainder taken from reference TRBV15 and TRBJ2-6, is DAMVIQNPRYQVTQFGKPVTLSCSQTLNHNVMYWYQQKSSQAPKLLFHYYDKDFNNEADTPDNFQSRRPNTSFCFLDIRSPGLGDTAMYLCATSTTRSGANVLTFGAGSRLTVL.

This chain connects TRBV4-1 to TRBJ2-7; D is ambiguous. Trimming took off 0 bases at V and 0 bases at J, with 9 bases between the two ends. The CDR3 loop spans 15 amino acids. The germline gives CDR1 MGHRA, CDR2 YSYEKL. The DNA for the CDR3 is TGCGCCAGCAGCCAAGATATGAGTGCCTCCTACGAGCAGTACTTC. Translated, it gives CASSQDMSASYEQYF.

The rearrangement links TRBV2 to TRBJ1-1; 7 bases agree with TRBD1. Germline V lookup: CDR1 SNHLY, CDR2 FYNNEI. The V and J ends lost 5 bases and 7 bases, in that order; junction bases with no gene match: 16. The CDR3 totals 16 residues. CDR3 DNA: TGTGCCAGCAGTCCCCTACCGACAGGGAAGGCGGATGAAGCTTTCTTT. Protein product: CASSPLPTGKADEAFF.

V usage is TRBV5-1 and J usage is TRBJ1-1; perhaps TRBD1 as D (6 bases). The V end lost 6 bases, the J end lost 4 bases, and 22 bases lay between the germline ends. CDR3 length: 16 residues. The germline V gene encodes CDR1 SGHRS and CDR2 YFSETQ. The CDR3 region has the DNA TGCGCCAGCAACAACCACGGGCGGCCAGGGGCCACTGAAGCTTTCTTT. This translates into CASNNHGRPGATEAFF.

The rearrangement joins TRBV24-1 to TRBJ2-2; TRBD1 matches at 8 bases. Germline CDR1 reads KGHDR; CDR2 reads SFDVKD. There are 16 residues in the CDR3. The V and J ends lost 3 bases and 5 bases, in that order; junction bases with no gene match: 7. The CDR3: CATSDPGQGGTGELFF. DNA for the CDR3: TGTGCCACCAGTGATCCTGGACAGGGCGGGACCGGGGAGCTGTTTTTT.

The rearrangement joins TRBV6-5 to TRBJ2-7; 10 nucleotides agree with TRBD2. This CDR3 comprises 14 residues. CDR1 and CDR2 (germline): MNHEY, SVGAGI. Trimming cost V 4 bases and J 2 bases; bases outside gene matches: 2. The CDR3 sequence: CASSLLAGTYEQYF. The CDR3 DNA reads TGTGCCAGCAGTTTACTAGCGGGAACCTACGAGCAGTACTTC.

The chain couples TRBV7-2 to TRBJ2-3; 9 positions agree with TRBD2. Per the germline V gene, CDR1 is SGHTA and CDR2 is FQGNSA. CDR3 length: 16 residues. Losses at the gene ends were 3 bases for V and 5 bases for J; bases not matched to a gene: 9. For the CDR3, the DNA is TGTGCCAGCAGCTTGTTCGGCGGGAGGGTCATAGATACGCAGTATTTT. It yields the protein CASSLFGGRVIDTQYF. Looking up the rest from reference TRBV7-2 and TRBJ2-3 gives the full variable domain: GAGVSQSPSNKVTEKGKDVELRCDPISGHTALYWYRQSLGQGLEFLIYFQGNSAPDKSGLPSDRFSAERTGGSVSTLTIQRTQQEDSAVYLCASSLFGGRVIDTQYFGPGTRLTVL.

This chain links TRBV19 with TRBJ2-7; no definite D call. This CDR3 comprises 12 residues. V gave up 8 bases and J gave up 6 bases, with 14 bases separating them. Germline CDR1 reads LNHDA; CDR2 reads SQIVND (reference sequence). In DNA form, the CDR3 reads TGTGCCAGTCGAACAGCCGGTCGCGAGCAGTACTTC. Encoded protein: CASRTAGREQYF.

This rearrangement joins TRBV4-2 to TRBJ2-7; D might be TRBD1 (6 bases). Germline V gene sequence: CDR1 LGHNA, CDR2 YNFKEQ. CDR3 size: 14 residues. V shed 0 bases and J shed 4 bases, with 10 bases lying between them. CDR3 in DNA: TGTGCCAGCAGCCAAGATCCCCAGGGGTACGAGCAGTACTTC. Translation gives CASSQDPQGYEQYF.

The chain is built from TRBV7-6 and TRBJ2-5, with TRBD1 matching over 7 bases. Germline CDR1 is SGHVS and CDR2 is FNYEAQ. The CDR3 extends over 14 amino acids. Trimming at V came to 5 bases and at J to 4 bases, leaving 7 bases not matched to a gene. DNA for the CDR3: TGTGCCAGCAGCCCAAACAGGGGTCGAGAGACCCAGTACTTC. Translated: CASSPNRGRETQYF.

As regards this clone: A read error may explain this, as a much larger clone is one base away. Other DNA sequences within the sample encode an identical CDR3. The CDR3 sequence is CASSLRTGNTEAFF. The CDR3 DNA is TGTGCCAGCAGCCTAAGGACAGGGAACACTGAAGCTTTCTTT. This chain uses TRBV3-1 (or the pseudogene TRBV3-2) with TRBJ1-1; 7 nucleotides line up with TRBD1. Germline CDR1 reads LGHDT; CDR2 reads YNNKEL (reference sequence). The CDR3 extends over 14 amino acids. The trim removed 4 bases at V and 1 base at J, leaving 3 bases unmatched.

The chain couples TRBV30 to TRBJ2-7; D is ambiguous. The CDR3 covers 12 residues. The germline V gene has CDR1 GTSNPN and CDR2 SVGIG (reference sequence). Trimming removed 8 bases at V and 2 bases at J, with 13 bases between. DNA of the CDR3: TGTGCCCTCCACGGCGGCACCTACGAGCAGTACTTC. Residues: CALHGGTYEQYF.

The rearrangement uses TRBV19 and TRBJ2-2; no reliable D call. The CDR3 has 15 amino acids. Germline-derived CDR1 and CDR2 are LNHDA and SQIVND (reference sequence). V lost 5 bases to trimming and J lost 1 base, with 11 bases between them. CDR3: CASSLSHLNTGELFF. CDR3 coding DNA: TGTGCCAGTAGTCTGAGCCATCTGAACACCGGGGAGCTGTTTTTT.

J is TRBJ2-2 and V is TRBV2; TRBD1 aligns across 8 bases. CDR1 and CDR2 from the germline V gene are SNHLY and FYNNEI. The CDR3 totals 14 residues. Trimming at V came to 6 bases and at J to 5 bases, leaving 5 bases not matched to a gene. DNA of the CDR3: TGTGCCAGCAGCCGGACAGGGAAGACCGGGGAGCTGTTTTTT. This gives the protein CASSRTGKTGELFF.

This clone was observed once. The chain's CDR3 is CASSDGFGYTF. CDR3 nucleotide sequence: TGTGCCAGCAGTGACGGGTTTGGCTACACCTTC. The rearrangement joins TRBV2 to TRBJ1-2; D ambiguous. This CDR3 is 11 amino acids long. CDR1 and CDR2 from the germline V gene are SNHLY and FYNNEI. The germline V and J ends were trimmed by 3 bases and 7 bases, with 6 bases remaining between them.

This clone was detected a few times. V and J are TRBV11-3 and TRBJ2-2, with 9 bases that match TRBD2. Germline V gene data show CDR1 as SGHNT and CDR2 as YENEEA. The CDR3 extends over 15 amino acids. J gave up 5 bases and V 4 bases, and 5 bases lay outside the gene matches. CDR3 in DNA: TGTGCCAGCAGCTCTGCGGGAGGGATTACCGGGGAGCTGTTTTTT. The encoded protein is CASSSAGGITGELFF.

This chain's CDR3 is CASSSGGTYEQYF. In nucleotides, the CDR3 is TGTGCCAGTTCCTCGGGGGGGACCTACGAGCAGTACTTC. The chain couples TRBV28 to TRBJ2-7, with 8 bases fitting TRBD2. Trimming cost V 9 bases and J 2 bases; bases outside gene matches: 6. CDR1 MDHEN and CDR2 SYDVKM come from the germline V gene. The CDR3 sequence is 13 residues long.